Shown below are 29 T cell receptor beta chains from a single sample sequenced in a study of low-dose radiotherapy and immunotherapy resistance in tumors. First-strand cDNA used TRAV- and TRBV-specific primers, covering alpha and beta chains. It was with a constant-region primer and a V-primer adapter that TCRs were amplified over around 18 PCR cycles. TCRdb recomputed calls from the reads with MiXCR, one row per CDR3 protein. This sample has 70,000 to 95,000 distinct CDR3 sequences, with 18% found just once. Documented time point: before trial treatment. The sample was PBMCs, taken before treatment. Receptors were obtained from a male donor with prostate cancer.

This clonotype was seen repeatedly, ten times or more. The CDR3 here is CASSSWGRTEAFF. For the CDR3, the DNA is TGTGCCAGCAGTTCCTGGGGTAGGACTGAAGCTTTCTTT. The chain employs TRBV25-1 and TRBJ1-1; D is uncertain. The CDR3 is 13 residues long. Germline CDR1 MGHDK, CDR2 SYGVNS. Trimming shortened V by 5 bases and J by 5 bases, and 12 bases separated the two germline ends.

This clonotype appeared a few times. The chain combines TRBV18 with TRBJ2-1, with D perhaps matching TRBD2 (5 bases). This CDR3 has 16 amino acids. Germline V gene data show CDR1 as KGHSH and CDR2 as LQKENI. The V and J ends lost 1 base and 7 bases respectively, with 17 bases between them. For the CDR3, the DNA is TGTGCCAGCTCACCACTACTGAATCGGGGTGCAAATGAGCAGTTCTTC. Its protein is CASSPLLNRGANEQFF.

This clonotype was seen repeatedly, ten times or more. CDR3 amino acids: CASSGGGVQDTQYF. CDR3 in DNA: TGTGCCAGCAGCGGAGGGGGGGTTCAAGATACGCAGTATTTT. The chain links TRBV7-2 to TRBJ2-3; D is possibly TRBD2 (7 bases). Germline CDR1 reads SGHTA; CDR2 reads FQGNSA. The CDR3 consists of 14 residues. V gave up 5 bases and J gave up 5 bases, with 14 bases separating them. Full variable domain (missing parts from reference TRBV7-2 and TRBJ2-3): GAGVSQSPSNKVTEKGKDVELRCDPISGHTALYWYRQSLGQGLEFLIYFQGNSAPDKSGLPSDRFSAERTGGSVSTLTIQRTQQEDSAVYLCASSGGGVQDTQYFGPGTRLTVL.

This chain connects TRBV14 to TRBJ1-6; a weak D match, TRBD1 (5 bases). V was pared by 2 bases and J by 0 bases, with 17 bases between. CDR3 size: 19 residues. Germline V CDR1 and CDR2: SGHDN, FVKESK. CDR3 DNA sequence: TGTGCCAGCAGCCAATCCGGACACATTCAGAGCTCCTATAATTCACCCCTCCACTTT. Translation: CASSQSGHIQSSYNSPLHF.

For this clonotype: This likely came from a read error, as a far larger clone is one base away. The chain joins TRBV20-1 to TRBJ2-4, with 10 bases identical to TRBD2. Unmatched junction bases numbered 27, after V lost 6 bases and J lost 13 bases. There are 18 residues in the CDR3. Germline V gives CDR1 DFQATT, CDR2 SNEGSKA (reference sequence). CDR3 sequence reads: CSAPLGSGGPPSYNEQYF. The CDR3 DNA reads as TGCAGTGCCCCTTTAGGTAGCGGGGGGCCTCCATCCTACAATGAGCAGTACTTC.

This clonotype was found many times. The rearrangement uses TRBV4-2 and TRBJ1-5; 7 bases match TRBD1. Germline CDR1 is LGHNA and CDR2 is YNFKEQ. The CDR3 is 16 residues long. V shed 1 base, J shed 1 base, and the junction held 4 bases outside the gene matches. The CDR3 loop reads CASSQGAQGSNQPQHF. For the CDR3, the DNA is TGTGCCAGCAGCCAAGGGGCACAGGGGAGCAATCAGCCCCAGCATTTT.

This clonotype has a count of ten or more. The CDR3 coding sequence is TGTGCCAGCCTCTCCACCGACCGGACAGGCTATATGGAGCAGTACTTC. It specifies CASLSTDRTGYMEQYF. The rearrangement uses TRBV6-6 and TRBJ2-7, with TRBD1 matching 7 bases. Germline V gives CDR1 MNHNY, CDR2 SVGAGI (reference sequence). The V segment lost 8 bases and the J segment 7 bases; nucleotides outside the gene matches: 20. This CDR3 has 16 residues.

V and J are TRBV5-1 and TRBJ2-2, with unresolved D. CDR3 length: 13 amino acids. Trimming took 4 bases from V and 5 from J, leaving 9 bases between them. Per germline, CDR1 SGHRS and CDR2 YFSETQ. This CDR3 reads CASSPVETGELFF. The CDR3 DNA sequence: TGCGCCAGCAGCCCCGTGGAGACCGGGGAGCTGTTTTTT.

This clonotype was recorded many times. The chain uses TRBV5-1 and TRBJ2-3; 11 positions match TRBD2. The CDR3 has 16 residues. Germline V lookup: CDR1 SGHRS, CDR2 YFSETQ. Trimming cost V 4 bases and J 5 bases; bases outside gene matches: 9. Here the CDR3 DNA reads TGCGCCAGCAGCCCCCTAGCGGGGGGCGGGCAAGATACGCAGTATTTT. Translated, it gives CASSPLAGGGQDTQYF.

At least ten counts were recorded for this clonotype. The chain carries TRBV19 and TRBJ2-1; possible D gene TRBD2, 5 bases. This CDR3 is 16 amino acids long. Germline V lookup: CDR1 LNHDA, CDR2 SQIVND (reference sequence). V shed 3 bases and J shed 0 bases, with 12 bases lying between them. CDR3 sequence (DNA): TGTGCCAGTAGTATGTGGGCGGGCGGCTCCTACAATGAGCAGTTCTTC. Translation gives CASSMWAGGSYNEQFF.

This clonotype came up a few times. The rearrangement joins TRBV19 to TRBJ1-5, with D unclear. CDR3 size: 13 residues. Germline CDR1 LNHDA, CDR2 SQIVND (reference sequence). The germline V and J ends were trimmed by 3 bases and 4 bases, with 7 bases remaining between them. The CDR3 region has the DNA TGTGCCAGTAGTATTAATCCTAATCAGCCCCAGCATTTT. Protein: CASSINPNQPQHF.

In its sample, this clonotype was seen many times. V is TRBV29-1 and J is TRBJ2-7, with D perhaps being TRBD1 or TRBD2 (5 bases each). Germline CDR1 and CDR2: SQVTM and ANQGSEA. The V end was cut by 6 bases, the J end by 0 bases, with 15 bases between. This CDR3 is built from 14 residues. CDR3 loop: CSVTTEGHSYEQYF. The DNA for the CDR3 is TGCAGCGTGACGACAGAGGGCCACTCCTACGAGCAGTACTTC.

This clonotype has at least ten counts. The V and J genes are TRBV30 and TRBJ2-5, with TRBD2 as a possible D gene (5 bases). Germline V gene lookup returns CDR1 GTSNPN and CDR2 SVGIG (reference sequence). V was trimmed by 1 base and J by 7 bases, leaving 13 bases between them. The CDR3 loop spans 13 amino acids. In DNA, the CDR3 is TGTGCCTGGAGTGGGCACGACCGGGGGACCCAGTACTTC. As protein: CAWSGHDRGTQYF.

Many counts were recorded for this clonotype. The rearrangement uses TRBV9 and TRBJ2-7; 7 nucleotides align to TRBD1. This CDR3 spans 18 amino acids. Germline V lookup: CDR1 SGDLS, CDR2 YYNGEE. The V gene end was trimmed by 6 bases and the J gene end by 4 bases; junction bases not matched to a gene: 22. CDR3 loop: CASTLRSASPTGLYEQYF. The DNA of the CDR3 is TGTGCCAGCACACTACGCTCGGCCTCTCCGACAGGGTTGTACGAGCAGTACTTC. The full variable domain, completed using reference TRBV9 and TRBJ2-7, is DSGVTQTPKHLITATGQRVTLRCSPRSGDLSVYWYQQSLDQGLQFLIQYYNGEERAKGNILERFSAQQFPDLHSELNLSSLELGDSALYFCASTLRSASPTGLYEQYFGPGTRLTVT.

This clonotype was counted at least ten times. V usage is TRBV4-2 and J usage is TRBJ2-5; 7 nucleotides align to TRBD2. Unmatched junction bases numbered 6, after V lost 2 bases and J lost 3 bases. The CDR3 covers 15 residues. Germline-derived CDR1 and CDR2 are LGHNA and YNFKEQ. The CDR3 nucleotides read TGTGCCAGCAGCCAACCAACAAGCGGGGAAGAGACCCAGTACTTC. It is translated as CASSQPTSGEETQYF.

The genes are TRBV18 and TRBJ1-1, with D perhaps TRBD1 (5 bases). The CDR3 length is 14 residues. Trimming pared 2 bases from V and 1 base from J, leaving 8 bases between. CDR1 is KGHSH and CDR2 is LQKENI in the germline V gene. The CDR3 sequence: CASSPAGPNTEAFF. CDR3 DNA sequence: TGTGCCAGCTCACCAGCGGGACCGAACACTGAAGCTTTCTTT.

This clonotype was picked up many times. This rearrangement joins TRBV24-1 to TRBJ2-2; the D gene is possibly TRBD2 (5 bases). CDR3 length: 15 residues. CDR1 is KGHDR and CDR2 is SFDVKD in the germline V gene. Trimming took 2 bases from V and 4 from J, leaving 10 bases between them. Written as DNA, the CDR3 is TGTGCCACCAGTGATTCAGGACTGCTCACCGGGGAGCTGTTTTTT. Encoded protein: CATSDSGLLTGELFF.

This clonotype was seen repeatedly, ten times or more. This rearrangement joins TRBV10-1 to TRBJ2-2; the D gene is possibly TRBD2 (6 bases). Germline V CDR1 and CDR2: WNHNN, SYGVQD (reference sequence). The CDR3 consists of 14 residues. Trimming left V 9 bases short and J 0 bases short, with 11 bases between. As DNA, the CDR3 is TGCGCCAGTGCGCGGGGACCGAACACCGGGGAGCTGTTTTTT. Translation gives CASARGPNTGELFF.

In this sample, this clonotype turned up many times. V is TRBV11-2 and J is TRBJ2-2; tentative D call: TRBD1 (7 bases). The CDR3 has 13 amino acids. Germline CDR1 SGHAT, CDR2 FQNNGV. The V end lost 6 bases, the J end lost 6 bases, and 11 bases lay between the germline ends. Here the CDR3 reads CASRDRDSGELFF. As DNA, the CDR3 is TGTGCCAGCAGAGACAGGGACTCCGGGGAGCTGTTTTTT.

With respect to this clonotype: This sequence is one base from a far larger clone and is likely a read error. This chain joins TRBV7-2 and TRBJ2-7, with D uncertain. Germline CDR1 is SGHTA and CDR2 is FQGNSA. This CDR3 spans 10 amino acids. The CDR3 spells CDSSSYEQYF. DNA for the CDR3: TGTGACAGCAGCTCCTACGAGCAGTACTTC.

The CDR3 spells CASSPDRGRGYEQYF. DNA for the CDR3: TGTGCCAGCAGTCCTGACAGGGGAAGGGGCTACGAGCAGTACTTC. V and J are TRBV28 and TRBJ2-7; TRBD1 matches 8 bases. The CDR3 covers 15 residues. Germline trimming cut 5 bases from V and 3 bases from J; bases unmatched to any gene: 9. Germline V gene data show CDR1 as MDHEN and CDR2 as SYDVKM.

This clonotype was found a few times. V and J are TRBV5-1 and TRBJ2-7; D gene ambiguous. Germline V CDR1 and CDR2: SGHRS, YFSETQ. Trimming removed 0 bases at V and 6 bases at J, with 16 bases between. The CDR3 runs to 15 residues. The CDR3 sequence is CASSLDGTQVREQYF. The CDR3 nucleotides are TGCGCCAGCAGCTTGGACGGCACCCAGGTCCGCGAGCAGTACTTC.

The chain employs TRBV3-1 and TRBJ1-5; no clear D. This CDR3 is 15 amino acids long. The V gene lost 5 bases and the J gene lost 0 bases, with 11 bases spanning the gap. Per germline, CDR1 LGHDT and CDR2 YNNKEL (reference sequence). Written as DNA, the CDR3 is TGTGCCAGCAGCGGAGACGAATATAGCAATCAGCCCCAGCATTTT. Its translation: CASSGDEYSNQPQHF.

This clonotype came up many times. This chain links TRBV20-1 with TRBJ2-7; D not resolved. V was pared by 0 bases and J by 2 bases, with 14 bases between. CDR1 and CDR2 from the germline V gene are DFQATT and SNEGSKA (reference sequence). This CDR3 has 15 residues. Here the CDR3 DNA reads TGCAGTGCTAGAGATGCGCGGAGAGCTACCTACGAGCAGTACTTC. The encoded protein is CSARDARRATYEQYF.

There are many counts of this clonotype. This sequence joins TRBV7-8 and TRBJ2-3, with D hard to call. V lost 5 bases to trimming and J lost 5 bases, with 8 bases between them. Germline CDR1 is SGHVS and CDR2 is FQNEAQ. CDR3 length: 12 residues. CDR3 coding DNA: TGTGCCAGCAGCCTTATTCGAGATACGCAGTATTTT. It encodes CASSLIRDTQYF.

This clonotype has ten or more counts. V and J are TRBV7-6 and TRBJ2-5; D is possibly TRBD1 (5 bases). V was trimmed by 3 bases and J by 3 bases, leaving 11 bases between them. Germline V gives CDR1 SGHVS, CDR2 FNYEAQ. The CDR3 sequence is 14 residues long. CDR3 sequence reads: CASSFGIGEETQYF. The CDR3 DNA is TGTGCCAGCAGCTTTGGTATAGGGGAAGAGACCCAGTACTTC.

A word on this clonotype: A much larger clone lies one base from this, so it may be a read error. DNA of the CDR3: TGTGCCAGTAGTGAGCGGGGGGGCTTCAGTCAGGATACGCACTATTTT. Protein sequence: CASSERGGFSQDTHYF. The rearrangement links TRBV19 to TRBJ2-3, with TRBD2 identical over 10 bases. The CDR3 has 16 residues. Germline CDR1 is LNHDA and CDR2 is SQIVND (reference sequence).

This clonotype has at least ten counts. CDR3 sequence reads: CASSRRTGSANEQYF. The CDR3 nucleotides read TGTGCCAGCTCACGACGGACAGGGTCCGCGAACGAGCAGTACTTC. V gene TRBV18 combines with J gene TRBJ2-7; TRBD1 agrees at 8 bases. Losses at the gene ends were 4 bases for V and 5 bases for J; bases not matched to a gene: 10. Germline V gene sequence: CDR1 KGHSH, CDR2 LQKENI. The length of the CDR3 is 15 residues. The full variable domain, completed using reference TRBV18 and TRBJ2-7, is NAGVMQNPRHLVRRRGQEARLRCSPMKGHSHVYWYRQLPEEGLKFMVYLQKENIIDESGMPKERFSAEFPKEGPSILRIQQVVRGDSAAYFCASSRRTGSANEQYFGPGTRLTVT.

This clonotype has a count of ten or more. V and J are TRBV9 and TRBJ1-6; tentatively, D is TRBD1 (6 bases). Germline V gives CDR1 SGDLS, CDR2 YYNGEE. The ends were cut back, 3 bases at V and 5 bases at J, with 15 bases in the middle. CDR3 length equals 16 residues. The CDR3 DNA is TGTGCCAGCAGCGCCACCCAGGGGTCCGATAATTCACCCCTCCACTTT. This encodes CASSATQGSDNSPLHF.